Each of the 27 T cell receptor beta chains below was sequenced from the same sample in a study of cytomegalovirus exposure and HLA in healthy donors. The repertoire was sequenced with immunoSEQ multiplex PCR; TCRdb's copy has only in-frame clones and lacks some. This sample has roughly 60,000 clones; 90% to 95% occur once, and the top ten carry 1.3%. Source material: PBMCs. These receptors were taken from a woman younger than 35 in good health and CMV-seronegative.

The CDR3 spells CASSPGEGLNYGYTF. The CDR3 DNA reads TGTGCCAGCAGCCCTGGGGAGGGGCTTAACTATGGCTACACCTTC. The chain combines TRBV5-8 with TRBJ1-2; maybe TRBD1 (5 bases). Germline values: CDR1 SGHTS, CDR2 YDEGEE. The CDR3 extends over 15 amino acids. V lost 4 bases to trimming and J lost 1 base, with 14 bases between them.

The V and J genes are TRBV18 and TRBJ2-1; 9 bases line up with TRBD1. Trimming cost V 4 bases and J 8 bases; bases outside gene matches: 15. This CDR3 region has 17 residues. Germline V lookup: CDR1 KGHSH, CDR2 LQKENI. CDR3 residues: CASSRAGTGLVFDEQFF. The CDR3 coding sequence is TGTGCCAGCTCACGTGCCGGGACAGGGCTCGTGTTCGATGAGCAGTTCTTC. Full variable domain (outside the CDR3, taken from reference TRBV18 and TRBJ2-1): NAGVMQNPRHLVRRRGQEARLRCSPMKGHSHVYWYRQLPEEGLKFMVYLQKENIIDESGMPKERFSAEFPKEGPSILRIQQVVRGDSAAYFCASSRAGTGLVFDEQFFGPGTRLTVL.

The rearrangement uses TRBV6-6 and TRBJ1-2, with a weak D call TRBD1 (5 bases). Looked up from germline, CDR1 is MNHNY and CDR2 is SVGAGI (reference sequence). The CDR3 extends over 15 amino acids. The germline V and J ends were trimmed by 0 bases and 7 bases, with 15 bases remaining between them. CDR3 loop: CASSYSTALPSGYTF. The DNA for the CDR3 is TGTGCCAGCAGTTACTCGACAGCACTTCCTTCTGGCTACACCTTC.

The V call is TRBV19, the J call TRBJ1-1, with D tentatively TRBD1 (5 bases). CDR3 size: 14 residues. The ends were cut back, 5 bases at V and 3 bases at J, with 13 bases in the middle. Germline assignment: CDR1 LNHDA and CDR2 SQIVND (reference sequence). In nucleotides, the CDR3 is TGTGCCAGTAGTGTAAACGGGGGAGACACTGAAGCTTTCTTT. Translated: CASSVNGGDTEAFF.

CDR3 nucleotide sequence: TGTGCCAGCAGGGGGCACAATGAGCAGTTCTTC. Protein product: CASRGHNEQFF. This rearrangement joins TRBV28 to TRBJ2-1, with a weak D call TRBD1 (5 bases). Germline V gene data show CDR1 as MDHEN and CDR2 as SYDVKM. Trimming shortened V by 6 bases and J by 5 bases, and 5 bases separated the two germline ends. The CDR3 runs 11 residues.

Here the CDR3 reads CASSLDTVGTGNDYEQYF. Written as DNA, the CDR3 is TGTGCCAGCAGCTTGGATACTGTCGGGACAGGGAATGACTACGAGCAGTACTTC. V usage is TRBV5-5 and J usage is TRBJ2-7; 9 bases match TRBD1. The germline V gene encodes CDR1 SGHKS and CDR2 YYEKEE (reference sequence). CDR3 length: 18 amino acids. Trimming removed 0 bases from V and 3 bases from J; junction bases left unmatched: 13.

V and J are TRBV9 and TRBJ1-3, with D perhaps matching TRBD1 (5 bases). Germline CDR1 is SGDLS and CDR2 is YYNGEE. Trimming stripped 0 bases from V and 3 bases from J, with 7 bases between. The CDR3 covers 14 residues. The CDR3 DNA sequence: TGTGCCAGCAGCGTAGCAGGGCATGGAAACACCATATATTTT. Encoded protein: CASSVAGHGNTIYF.

This chain links TRBV28 with TRBJ1-2, with a weak D call TRBD1 (5 bases). The germline V gene has CDR1 MDHEN and CDR2 SYDVKM. Trimming took off 6 bases at V and 4 bases at J, with 12 bases between the two ends. CDR3 size: 13 residues. CDR3 sequence reads: CASRSDKFYGYTF. The CDR3, as DNA: TGTGCCAGCAGATCGGACAAATTCTATGGCTACACCTTC.

The genes are TRBV18 and TRBJ1-6; D call uncertain. The CDR3 has 13 residues. V gave up 4 bases and J gave up 6 bases, with 7 bases separating them. Per germline, CDR1 KGHSH and CDR2 LQKENI. CDR3 DNA: TGTGCCAGCTCACTCCCACTTAATTCACCCCTCCACTTT. It is translated as CASSLPLNSPLHF.

J is TRBJ1-2 and V is TRBV6-5; 10 bases fit TRBD1. This CDR3 comprises 14 residues. Germline lookup yields CDR1 MNHEY and CDR2 SVGAGI. V trimming: 6 bases; J trimming: 7 bases; junction bases outside the gene matches: 8. The CDR3 reads CASRITTGGPGYTF. The CDR3, as DNA: TGTGCCAGCAGGATAACGACAGGGGGCCCTGGCTACACCTTC.

This clone was found once. This chain joins TRBV19 and TRBJ1-4, with TRBD1 identical over 9 bases. Per germline, CDR1 LNHDA and CDR2 SQIVND (reference sequence). There are 15 residues in the CDR3. With V trimmed by 5 bases and J by 3 bases, 4 bases remained unmatched. DNA for the CDR3: TGTGCCAGTAGTCCCTGGACAGGGGCTAATGAAAAACTGTTTTTT. This sequence encodes CASSPWTGANEKLFF.

This chain uses TRBV19 with TRBJ1-5, with D possibly TRBD1 on 5 matching bases. V gave up 7 bases and J gave up 4 bases, with 14 bases separating them. Germline CDR1 is LNHDA and CDR2 is SQIVND (reference sequence). The length of the CDR3 is 14 residues. DNA for the CDR3: TGTGCCAGTATGGGGGGGAATCGGAATCAGCCCCAGCATTTT. Translated: CASMGGNRNQPQHF.

The V gene is TRBV7-2, the J gene TRBJ2-7, with D possibly TRBD2 on 5 matching bases. V lost 0 bases, J lost 5 bases, and 8 bases lay in between. The CDR3 sequence is 13 residues long. Germline CDR1 is SGHTA and CDR2 is FQGNSA. This CDR3 reads CASSLAPSNEQYF. The CDR3 DNA reads as TGTGCCAGCAGCTTAGCGCCTAGCAACGAGCAGTACTTC.

V gene TRBV2 combines with J gene TRBJ2-5; 9 nucleotides match TRBD2. TRBJ2-7 matches the DNA end more closely, so the J call is doubtful. From germline, CDR1 is SNHLY and CDR2 FYNNEI. The CDR3 covers 15 residues. CDR3: CASSPTGLALYEQYF. The CDR3 nucleotides read TGTGCCAGCAGTCCTACGGGACTAGCCCTCTACGAGCAGTACTTC.

This clone is a singleton in its sample. The gene calls are TRBV5-6 and TRBJ2-7; 7 nucleotides agree with TRBD2. CDR3 length: 15 residues. Trimming removed 4 bases from V and 5 bases from J; junction bases left unmatched: 12. Germline-derived CDR1 and CDR2 are SGHDT and YYEEEE. The CDR3 here is CASSAPGLSRHEQYF. The CDR3 bases are TGTGCCAGCAGCGCGCCGGGACTATCACGGCACGAGCAGTACTTC.

V usage is TRBV7-8 and J usage is TRBJ2-7; weak D call: TRBD1 (6 bases). V was shortened by 5 bases and J by 7 bases, with 12 bases between the two germline ends. The CDR3 consists of 12 residues. Per the germline V gene, CDR1 is SGHVS and CDR2 is FQNEAQ. The CDR3 DNA follows: TGTGCCAGCAGCGCTACAGGGCATGAGCAGTACTTC. Translating gives CASSATGHEQYF.

This rearrangement joins TRBV9 to TRBJ1-1; D ambiguous. The CDR3 covers 15 residues. V lost 4 bases, J lost 2 bases, and 15 bases lay in between. Per germline, CDR1 SGDLS and CDR2 YYNGEE. Written as DNA, the CDR3 is TGTGCCAGCAGCTCGGGAAGGATTCCAAACACTGAAGCTTTCTTT. Encoded protein: CASSSGRIPNTEAFF.

This chain links TRBV28 with TRBJ2-7; TRBD2 might be the D (6 bases). This CDR3 is 13 amino acids long. V was pared by 7 bases and J by 0 bases, with 10 bases between. Germline CDR1 reads MDHEN; CDR2 reads SYDVKM. CDR3 amino acids: CASIGTSSYEQYF. CDR3 sequence (DNA): TGTGCCAGCATTGGGACTTCCTCCTACGAGCAGTACTTC.

CDR3 sequence reads: CASSQGTTGGNQPQHF. The CDR3 nucleotides are TGTGCCAGCAGCCAAGGGACTACAGGGGGCAATCAGCCCCAGCATTTT. The chain carries TRBV4-2 and TRBJ1-5, with 7 positions matching TRBD1. Trimming cost V 1 base and J 2 bases; bases outside gene matches: 5. CDR3 length: 16 residues. Looked up from germline, CDR1 is LGHNA and CDR2 is YNFKEQ.

CDR3 sequence: CASRNSQTQYF. CDR3 coding DNA: TGTGCCAGCAGAAACTCACAGACCCAGTACTTC. The chain recombines TRBV28 with TRBJ2-5; D is undetermined. Germline CDR1 is MDHEN and CDR2 is SYDVKM. This CDR3 has 11 residues. V lost 6 bases, J lost 6 bases, and 8 bases lay in between.

This clone occurred once. The rearrangement uses TRBV5-4 and TRBJ2-5; 7 nucleotides line up with TRBD2. This CDR3 region has 14 residues. Germline V lookup: CDR1 SGHNT, CDR2 YYREEE (reference sequence). The V and J ends lost 0 bases and 4 bases, in that order; junction bases with no gene match: 3. CDR3 residues: CASSLEREAETQYF. The CDR3 bases are TGTGCCAGCAGCTTGGAACGGGAGGCAGAGACCCAGTACTTC.

A few counts support this clone. J is TRBJ1-2 and V is TRBV7-9, with 8 bases identical to TRBD1. Germline V CDR1 and CDR2: SEHNR, FQNEAQ (reference sequence). The CDR3 length is 13 residues. With V trimmed by 3 bases and J by 6 bases, 3 bases remained unmatched. This CDR3 is CASSLLQGDGYTF. The CDR3 nucleotides read TGTGCCAGCAGCTTGTTACAGGGGGATGGCTACACCTTC.

This chain uses TRBV9 with TRBJ2-2; 7 positions match TRBD1. The CDR3 is made up of 16 amino acids. V shed 3 bases and J 4 bases; nucleotides not matched to a gene: 9. Looked up from germline, CDR1 is SGDLS and CDR2 is YYNGEE. The CDR3 sequence: CASSASGTDLTGELFF. The DNA of the CDR3 is TGTGCCAGCAGCGCATCCGGGACAGATCTCACCGGGGAGCTGTTTTTT.

This clone was counted only a few times. This rearrangement joins TRBV6-5 to TRBJ2-7; no definite D call. This CDR3 spans 14 amino acids. Germline V gene sequence: CDR1 MNHEY, CDR2 SVGAGI. Trimming took off 2 bases at V and 6 bases at J, with 14 bases between the two ends. CDR3 amino acids: CASSYGLEPPEQYF. CDR3 coding DNA: TGTGCCAGCAGTTACGGTCTAGAACCTCCCGAGCAGTACTTC.

The J gene is TRBJ2-3, the V gene TRBV6-5, with D perhaps matching TRBD1 (5 bases). The CDR3 is 16 amino acids. Germline-derived CDR1 and CDR2 are MNHEY and SVGAGI. The V end was cut by 0 bases, the J end by 0 bases, with 10 bases between. This CDR3 is CASSYSDTGSTDTQYF. The CDR3 DNA reads as TGTGCCAGCAGTTACTCGGATACAGGCAGCACAGATACGCAGTATTTT.

The chain couples TRBV10-3 to TRBJ2-6; 7 positions match TRBD1. The junction had 8 bases not matched to a gene; V was cut back by 8 bases and J by 1 base. CDR1 is ENHRY and CDR2 is SYGVKD in the germline V gene. This CDR3 spans 16 amino acids. CDR3 sequence: CAIGDTGVSGANVLTF. CDR3 DNA sequence: TGTGCCATCGGAGACACAGGGGTATCTGGGGCCAACGTCCTGACTTTC.

About this clone: One junction end disagrees with the germline gene, perhaps due to a read error. The V gene is TRBV7-7, the J gene TRBJ1-6; 8 positions agree with TRBD1. The CDR3 is 13 residues long. The germline V gene encodes CDR1 SSHAT and CDR2 FNYEAQ (reference sequence). In DNA form, the CDR3 reads TGTGCTAGCAGCCCGAGCGACAGGGGACCCCTCCACTTT. Translation gives CASSPSDRGPLHF.